This entry lists 10 T cell receptor beta chains sequenced from one sample in a study of molecular identifiers for immune sequencing clone quantification. TCRdb processed the PCR reads anew with MiXCR; each CDR3 protein has one entry. The repertoire includes 90,000 to 120,000 distinct CDR3 sequences, roughly a third of them detected once, and less than 5% sits in the top ten. The sequenced sample consisted of naive CD8+ T cells from blood, with Jurkat cell RNA spiked in. Subset in this sample: FACS-sorted CD8+CD4-CCR7+CD45RA+ naive T cells. These TCRs come from a human donor in good health. Some libraries in this study had Jurkat cell RNA spiked in.

The chain employs TRBV5-5 and TRBJ2-7, with a tentative D call TRBD2 (6 bases). The CDR3 spans 15 residues. The germline V gene encodes CDR1 SGHKS and CDR2 YYEKEE (reference sequence). With 3 bases removed from V and 6 bases from J, the gap between germline ends came to 19 bases. The CDR3 DNA follows: TGTGCCAGCAGCTCAATCGGGACTCCGGATGCCGAGCAGTACTTC. This encodes CASSSIGTPDAEQYF.

As for this clonotype: A much more abundant neighbour one base away suggests this may be a read error. The V and J genes are TRBV14 and TRBJ2-5; D unresolved. Germline-derived CDR1 and CDR2 are SGHDN and FVKESK. The CDR3 is made up of 14 amino acids. This CDR3 is CASRQGPTQETQYF. The CDR3 region has the DNA TGTGCCAGCCGCCAAGGCCCAACCCAAGAGACCCAGTACTTC.

CDR3 in DNA: TGTGCCAGCAGGCAGGGATTCACAGATACGCAGTATTTT. It is translated as CASRQGFTDTQYF. The chain links TRBV27 to TRBJ2-3; D is perhaps TRBD1 (5 bases). Trimming removed 6 bases from V and 2 bases from J, with 9 bases in between. Per germline, CDR1 MNHEY and CDR2 SMNVEV (reference sequence). This CDR3 has 13 amino acids.

V and J are TRBV10-2 and TRBJ1-5; no clear D gene. CDR3 length: 12 residues. V shed 5 bases and J shed 4 bases, with 6 bases lying between them. Germline V gene lookup returns CDR1 WSHSY and CDR2 SAAADI. CDR3 sequence reads: CASSNTNQPQHF. CDR3 DNA sequence: TGCGCCAGCAGTAACACAAATCAGCCCCAGCATTTT.

Points on this clonotype: This may be a read error, as it is one base from a much larger clone. The chain joins TRBV7-9 to TRBJ1-6; D is perhaps TRBD1 (5 bases). V shed 7 bases and J shed 11 bases, with 9 bases lying between them. The CDR3 runs to 11 residues. Germline-derived CDR1 and CDR2 are SEHNR and FQNEAQ (reference sequence). The chain's CDR3 is CASTGGPPLHF. CDR3 coding DNA: TGTGCCAGCACCGGGGGTCCACCCCTCCACTTT.

The table lists this clonotype with many counts. This chain connects TRBV11-2 to TRBJ2-1; D ambiguous. The germline V and J ends were trimmed by 4 bases and 4 bases, with 11 bases remaining between them. This CDR3 is 14 amino acids long. Per germline, CDR1 SGHAT and CDR2 FQNNGV. The CDR3 sequence is CASSSLMGYNEQFF. The CDR3, as DNA: TGTGCCAGCAGCTCTCTGATGGGGTACAATGAGCAGTTCTTC.

The rearrangement links TRBV28 to TRBJ2-1; D unclear. The CDR3 extends over 10 amino acids. Germline V gives CDR1 MDHEN, CDR2 SYDVKM. Trimming took off 5 bases at V and 6 bases at J, with 2 bases between the two ends. Here the CDR3 reads CASSANEQFF. The CDR3 nucleotides are TGTGCCAGCAGTGCCAATGAGCAGTTCTTC.

On this clonotype itself: This could be a read error, since a much larger clone is one nucleotide away. This rearrangement joins TRBV7-9 to TRBJ1-2; D remains unclear. This CDR3 has 13 amino acids. In germline, CDR1 is SEHNR, CDR2 FQNEAQ (reference sequence). The DNA for the CDR3 is TGTGCCAGCAGCTTAGCAGGGAACTGTGGCTACACCTTC. It is translated as CASSLAGNCGYTF.

This clonotype was recorded once. Germline and junction disagree at one end, which may indicate a read error. The chain couples TRBV6-5 to TRBJ2-1, with D possibly matching TRBD1 (5 bases). Germline V gives CDR1 MNHEY, CDR2 SVGAGI. CDR3 size: 13 residues. The CDR3 DNA is TGTGCCACCGCATGGGGCGCCTACAATGAGCAGATCTTC. Translation gives CATAWGAYNEQIF.

This clonotype was found a few times. V and J are TRBV19 and TRBJ2-7; TRBD2 agrees at 13 bases. CDR3 length equals 15 residues. CDR1 and CDR2 (germline): LNHDA, SQIVND (reference sequence). Losses at the gene ends were 6 bases for V and 2 bases for J; bases not matched to a gene: 4. The CDR3 region is CASSWGLAGPYEQYF. The DNA of the CDR3 is TGTGCCAGTAGCTGGGGACTAGCGGGACCCTACGAGCAGTACTTC.